Here is one T cell receptor beta chain with its context. Its matching antigen is unknown. General study results and limits: Larger-cohort validation covered only one TCR beta V-J rearrangement. Tumor memory CD4+ T cell TCR gene usage clustered with blood and lymph node memory CD4+ cells and lymph node naive CD4+ cells. Tumor Treg TCRs overlapped most with tumor naive CD4+ cells.

Full-length variable regions came from constant-region reverse primers plus semi-nested Nested Universal Primer A PCR. TCRdb re-derived calls from the 5' RACE reads in MiXCR, one entry per CDR3 protein. The sample has roughly 60,000 distinct CDR3 sequences, roughly 28% seen once. Treg sorting used a CD4+CD25+CD127-/low gate. Germline values: CDR1 MDHEN, CDR2 SYDVKM. V was trimmed by 3 bases and J by 0 bases, leaving 9 bases between them. The CDR3 runs to 14 residues. The rearrangement uses TRBV28 and TRBJ2-7; D is unresolved. Sequencing was performed on tumor-infiltrating Tregs sorted from the breast tumor. The clonotype originates from a female donor with breast cancer. CDR3 coding DNA: TGTGCCAGCAGTTTGTGGACGGGCTCCTACGAGCAGTACTTC. Translation gives CASSLWTGSYEQYF.